This section outlines one T cell receptor beta chain sequence together with its context. Its cognate antigen is unknown. PCR amplification relied on 60 Vbeta primers (plus 13 Jbeta primers). Sequencing used immunoSEQ multiplex PCR; TCRdb keeps in-frame clones, though not all of them. The sample lists 85,000 to 110,000 clones; around 79% were seen once. Every donor was a healthy person donating bone marrow. The CDR3 has 13 amino acids. From germline, CDR1 is MNHEY and CDR2 SMNVEV (reference sequence). Trimming took 5 bases from V and 3 from J, leaving 11 bases between them. This sample was included in a study of cytomegalovirus exposure and HLA in healthy donors. Study-level results: A later analysis revealed that TCR association rates differed between HLA loci, peaking at DRB1 and bottoming out at HLA-C. In a later analysis, parvovirus B19, influenza, CMV and Epstein-Barr virus appeared linked to several top co-occurrence clusters. HLA alleles were associated with 17,000 or so TCR beta sequences in a later analysis at 0.05 false discovery rate.

The sequence came from a middle-aged man in good health and CMV-seropositive. The chain employs TRBV27 and TRBJ2-7; D is possibly TRBD1 (6 bases). The sample taken for sequencing was PBMCs. The CDR3 spells CASSLGQYYEQYF. The CDR3 coding sequence is TGTGCCAGCAGTCTAGGACAGTACTACGAGCAGTACTTC.